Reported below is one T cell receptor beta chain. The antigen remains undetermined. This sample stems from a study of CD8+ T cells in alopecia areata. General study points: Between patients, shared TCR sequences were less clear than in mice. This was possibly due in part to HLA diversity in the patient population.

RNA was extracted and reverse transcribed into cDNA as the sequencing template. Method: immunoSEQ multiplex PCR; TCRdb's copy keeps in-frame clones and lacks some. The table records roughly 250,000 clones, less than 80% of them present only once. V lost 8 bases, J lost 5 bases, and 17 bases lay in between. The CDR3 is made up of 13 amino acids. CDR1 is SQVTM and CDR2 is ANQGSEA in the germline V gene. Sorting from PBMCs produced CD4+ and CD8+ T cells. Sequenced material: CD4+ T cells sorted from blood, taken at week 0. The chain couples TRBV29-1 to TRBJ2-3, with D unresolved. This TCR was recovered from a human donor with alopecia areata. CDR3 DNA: TGCAGCTCGGATAGGGTCAGTGGAGATACGCAGTATTTT. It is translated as CSSDRVSGDTQYF.